This T cell receptor beta chain was recorded in a study of PD-1 blockade in classical Hodgkin lymphoma. Study-wide points: Some patients started nivolumab under 1 year after ASCT, and they were excluded. Those achieving complete response showed baseline diversity like newly diagnosed patients. Newly diagnosed patients reportedly had lower baseline TCR diversity than healthy donors.

The time point here: cycle 4 day 1 (C4D1), after five to seven weeks of nivolumab. Every single patient, without exception, relapsed after autologous stem cell transplantation, and brentuximab vedotin exposure varied. Data came from immunoSEQ multiplex PCR; TCRdb stores just in-frame clones and leaves some out. Of about 92,000 clones in the sample, nearly 85% were seen once. With regard to this clone: Its antigen is currently unknown.

This receptor was identified in a human donor with classical Hodgkin lymphoma. This sample comprised peripheral blood mononuclear cells (PBMCs), obtained before the fourth cycle of nivolumab.

Here the CDR3 DNA reads TGTGCCAGCAGCCCCCTAGCGGGAGGCAACACCGGGGAGCTGTTTTTT. It encodes CASSPLAGGNTGELFF. This chain connects TRBV7-7 to TRBJ2-2; TRBD2 matches at 11 bases. The trim removed 5 bases at V and 2 bases at J, leaving 4 bases unmatched. Germline-derived CDR1 and CDR2 are SSHAT and FNYEAQ (reference sequence). The length of the CDR3 is 16 residues.